This T cell receptor (beta chain) was obtained from a study of blood T cell repertoires in COVID-19. Overall study: Researchers got acute and convalescent COVID-19 samples from the United States, Italy and Spain. The analysed material was cDNA or gDNA that came from T cells, B-cell-depleted T cells, or PBMCs.

Germline V gene data show CDR1 as MNHEY and CDR2 as SVGAGI. Trimming pared 6 bases from V and 0 bases from J, leaving 9 bases between. The CDR3 runs to 14 residues. Authors' processing steps: Amplification of reference gene primers provided the estimated nucleated cell counts. The repertoire was sequenced with immunoSEQ multiplex PCR; TCRdb's copy has only in-frame clones and lacks some. The D gene and trimming were derived from the DNA, and the V and J assignments and clone size from that table. The sample has roughly 100,000 clones, about four fifths seen once; the top ten hold over 35%. Sequencing was performed on peripheral blood. The receptor was isolated from a man older than 75 with acute or convalescent COVID-19. The rearrangement links TRBV6-5 to TRBJ2-1; possible D gene TRBD1, 7 bases. This CDR3 reads CASSQGGSYNEQFF. The CDR3 nucleotides are TGTGCCAGCAGCCAGGGGGGCTCCTACAATGAGCAGTTCTTC.